This T cell receptor beta chain was profiled in a study of cytomegalovirus exposure and HLA in healthy donors (dated by TCRdb to about 2017). Concerning the study at large: An earlier analysis of approximately 640 of the donors reported 250 to 350 Gb of sequence data and 100 million to 140 million unique TCR beta sequences from about 180 million T cells. An earlier analysis of 500 to 750 of the donors applied high-throughput TCR beta sequencing to assess whether each TCR beta V gene segment acted as functional or pseudogenic. Roughly 300 gigabases of sequencing data and approximately 92 million unique TCR sequences made up an early release that covered over 550 HLA-typed donors. Both class I and class II loci were covered by HLA typing, at four-digit resolution. Using immunosequencing, the study profiled T cell repertoires from about 650 subjects and related those repertoires to cytomegalovirus serostatus. A separate validation cohort of over a hundred different subjects was used in addition to the roughly 640-subject first cohort. To study patterns of TCR occurrence, a later analysis re-analyzed previously published TCR beta repertoires from 550 to 800 donors and added high-resolution HLA genotyping. A later genetic analysis took genome-wide SNP genotypes for 398 of the 666 donors and used that subset as a discovery cohort. Of the 300 to 500 genotyped donors, over 80% were placed in the genetic ancestry cluster associated with self-reported Caucasian donors. The study aimed to test whether cataloging public T cell receptors could reveal signatures of past pathogen exposure. On average, over 200,000 unique TCR beta nucleotide sequences were sequenced per donor among 398 genotyped donors of the cohort, with 15% to 20% of those sequences being non-productive. Several DR-DQ haplotypes were handled as single units for association and clustering, since linkage in the cohort was strong. Donor age, sex, ethnicity and CMV serostatus were compiled alongside the repertoire data. Typing coverage varied by locus: roughly 629-630 donors for A, B, C, DRB1 and DQB1; roughly 510 for DQA1; 600 to 610 for DPA1; some 470 for DPB1. The study combined high-throughput TCR immunosequencing, statistical association of individual TCRs with disease status, and machine learning to predict cytomegalovirus infection status. The later analysis used no new phenotypic data to find candidate immune exposures, relying instead on TCR beta sequences and their occurrence across donors. Every discovery cohort repertoire had been produced on one sequencing platform.

The cohort comprised around 700 healthy bone marrow donors. Cohort members were all nominally healthy when sampled, although unrecorded immune exposures were likely present. The donor tested CMV seronegative, placing the donor among the 350 or so seronegative members of the cohort. Every donor gave a peripheral blood sample, and the peripheral blood mononuclear cells from that sample were used for TCR beta sequencing. The Qiagen DNeasy Blood Extraction Kit was used to extract genomic DNA from the blood cell samples. Receptor amplification or capture employed the immunoSEQ multiplex PCR assay. A mixture of 60 forward primers for TCR Vbeta segments and 13 reverse primers for TCR Jbeta segments was used in the multiplex PCR. Amplification of the CDR3 region of rearranged TCR beta genes was performed with a multiplex PCR assay on genomic DNA. The amplified TCR beta libraries were sequenced on the Illumina HiSeq System as 87-base-pair reads. Turning to the authors' computational methods: A later analysis counted 65 million to 90 million unique TCR beta chains across the 500 to 850 repertoires, and 10 million to 11 million of these chains were shared by at least two donors. To remove PCR and sequencing errors, raw reads were error-corrected and collapsed into unique sequences using a nearest-neighbor algorithm that merged closely related sequences. V, D and J gene segments were assigned by aligning CDR3 sequences to IMGT reference sequences. Each retained sequence needed at least a six-nucleotide match to both a V gene segment and a J gene segment. A rearrangement counted as productive if the CDR3 had no stop codons and remained in frame with V and J, and every other rearrangement counted as non-productive. Following IMGT convention, CDR3 was defined as the stretch from the second conserved V-encoded cysteine to the conserved J-encoded phenylalanine. In an earlier analysis of some 550 of the donors, sequences lacking an unambiguous match to a single V gene segment were excluded. In an earlier analysis of approximately 590 of the donors, a V segment was called functional when productive rearrangements were above 56.7%, and segregating when the standard deviation between donors exceeded 5%. A statistical classification framework was built for diagnosing cytomegalovirus status from the catalog of TCR beta chain sequences. In a later analysis, V and J genes were assigned by comparing TCR nucleotide sequences against IMGT/GENE-DB human TR gene sequences. The TCRdist pipeline was used in a later analysis to assign CDR3 sequences and most-parsimonious VDJ recombination scenarios. In a later analysis, each TCR beta chain was defined by its CDR3 amino acid sequence together with its V-gene family, and reads without a unique V-gene family were excluded. To address suspected cross-contamination and a sequencing artifact, a later analysis removed around 600 highly shared, low-generation-probability nucleotide sequences. A later analysis calculated a clonal expansion index for each public chain from normalized within-repertoire ranks of inferred template counts. A later analysis computed generation probabilities with a VDJ recombination model fitted to out-of-frame rearrangements, and checked the results against IGoR. A later analysis scored TCR-TCR, TCR-HLA and TCR-CMV co-occurrence with hypergeometric tests, applying a repertoire-size bias correction to TCR pairs. False discovery rates were estimated in a later analysis by permuting HLA or CMV assignments 20 times. In a later analysis, co-occurring TCRs were grouped with DBSCAN, and TCRdist sequence similarity was added when clustering was performed within HLA-allele-positive subsets. Co-occurrence clustering excluded repertoires with fewer than 30,000 or more than 120,000 public chains, plus five with anomalous nucleotide sharing. The table comes from immuneACCESS by way of TCRdb, which keeps in-frame sequences with V and J called. Part of the clones is missing from these tables; in studies checked, under half for an unresolved V gene and the rest for unknown reasons. That table supplies the V and J calls and clone size; D and trimming were determined from the DNA. The sample records around 200,000 clones, about 86% of which are singletons. The top ten hold roughly 0.33% of the sample.

V drops 0 bases and J drops 10 bases, leaving 13 bases in between. From its cysteine to its phenylalanine, the CDR3 spans 14 amino acids. Just the 42-base CDR3 DNA is kept, in frame starting at base 1. CDR1 and CDR2 are read off the germline V gene as KGHSH and LQKENI. Study-wide findings and limitations: Presence/absence analyses assumed roughly uniform sequencing depth across donors, an assumption that may not hold. The study listed approximately 150 TCR beta chains as associated with cytomegalovirus. In a later analysis, several top co-occurrence clusters were reported to appear linked to parvovirus B19, influenza, CMV and Epstein-Barr virus. According to a later analysis, most CMV-associated TCR beta chains appeared to be HLA-restricted, and the HLA associations seemed to be driven largely by CMV exposure. HLA typing was unavailable for some donors at each locus, so association tests used only the typed subset. It was suggested by the authors that the approach could potentially be generalized to other disease states and immunological phenotypes. In both the original and validation cohorts, the classifier was reported to diagnose cytomegalovirus status with high specificity and sensitivity. Correlated functional status among segregating V segments might reflect linkage disequilibrium, but an unknown experimental factor could not be ruled out. The sequencing pipeline was judged likely to have produced a cluster of highly shared sequence variants as a technical artifact. For the cohort, immune exposure information was limited to CMV serostatus. Assigning TCR associations to individual alleles was difficult when HLA alleles, especially DR and DQ, strongly co-occurred. A later analysis found that HLA-associated TCR beta chains were more clonally expanded and had lower generation probabilities than equally common non-associated chains. According to a later genetic analysis, donors in an Asian-associated ancestry cluster had fewer N-insertions in productive TCRs than the approximately 670-donor mean. While some public TCRs were present in many individuals, most TCR sequences turned up only very rarely across donors. Approximately 16 rarely observed V segments, including chromosome 9 orphons, were excluded from the earlier analysis of approximately 500 of the donors because counts were too low. A further reported finding was that TCR beta sequences accurately predicted the HLA-A and HLA-B alleles for most subjects in the first cohort. In a later analysis, TCR association rates were found to vary across HLA loci, with the most associated TCRs seen for DRB1 alleles and the fewest for HLA-C alleles. Some IMGT-functional V segments, including TRBV6-2 and TRBV6-3, could not be told apart with the 87-base-pair reads, so those segments were excluded. At a false discovery rate of 0.05, a later analysis linked about 16,000 TCR beta sequences to specific HLA alleles. In this cohort, only TCR beta chains were sequenced, and detectable features were limited by the absence of alpha or paired-chain data. Broadly in line with IMGT annotations, most TCR beta V segments showed up in productive rearrangements about 90% or about 30% of the time in an earlier analysis of some 590 of the donors. V-gene and J-gene trimming of TCR beta chains was associated with a missense DCLRE1C variant in a later genetic analysis, and the association was replicated in an independent cohort. In vitro tests confirmed that three of the cytomegalovirus-associated TCR beta chains recognize cytomegalovirus antigens.

A remark on this clone: This receptor's antigen is unknown. Per-nucleotide qualities are absent, and no much larger clonotype sits a single base away.

The origin of this receptor is a young woman in good health and CMV-seronegative. Sequenced input: PBMCs. The chain links TRBV18 with TRBJ2-1; no D segment can be confidently identified. In nucleotide form, the sequence is TGTGCCAGCTCACCACCTCTAAGACAAGTAGAGCAGTTCTTC. This encodes CASSPPLRQVEQFF.